This T cell receptor beta chain was found in a study of OX40 agonist ivuxolimab in advanced cancers. This clone was recorded only once. Repertoires were generated with immunoSEQ multiplex PCR, while TCRdb's copy carries only in-frame clones and drops some. The top ten clones hold roughly 6.1% of a sample with 69,000 or so clones, 70% to 90% of them seen once. The sequence derives from an adult with an advanced solid tumor such as melanoma, head and neck, liver or kidney cancer. Sequenced material: CD4+ or CD8+ T cells sorted from blood, taken in a trial of the OX40 agonist ivuxolimab.

The CDR3 nucleotides read TGTGCCAGCAGCTTAGGCGGGCGAGGACAAGAGACCCAGTACTTC. Amino acid sequence: CASSLGGRGQETQYF. The genes are TRBV7-2 and TRBJ2-5; TRBD2 might be the D (5 bases). CDR3 size: 15 residues. Looked up from germline, CDR1 is SGHTA and CDR2 is FQGNSA. The V gene lost 1 base and the J gene lost 2 bases, with 11 bases spanning the gap.